This T cell receptor beta chain was obtained from a study of shared clonotypes between healthy human individuals. This CDR3 comprises 15 residues. Germline-derived CDR1 and CDR2 are SQVTM and ANQGSEA. Trimming cost V 7 bases and J 7 bases, with 23 bases left between them. Each cell subset's genomic DNA was divided evenly among several immunoSEQ plates. The DNA input per sorted-subset replicate PCR was about 0.2 ug, corresponding to around 28,000 T cell genomes. Assay used: immunoSEQ multiplex PCR; TCRdb lists only in-frame clones, some missing. The sample lists roughly 1 million clones, about 75% occurring once.

Sequenced sample: memory CD4+ T cells sorted from blood. The subset was: CD45RA-negative fraction. This clonotype originated in a man between 18 and 35 years old in good health. This chain connects TRBV29-1 to TRBJ2-1; possibly TRBD1 or TRBD2 for D (5 bases each). The CDR3 is CSAAERGTVQNEQFF. CDR3 coding DNA: TGCAGCGCCGCAGAGAGGGGCACAGTTCAAAATGAGCAGTTCTTC.